These 15 T cell receptor beta chains share one sample of origin, sequenced in a study of blood T cell repertoires in COVID-19. Measured with immunoSEQ multiplex PCR; TCRdb has only the in-frame clones, and not every one. The sample has approximately 190,000 clones; about 86% are singletons. Sequenced: peripheral blood. Receptor source: a young man with active or convalescent COVID-19.

A few counts support this clone. J is TRBJ1-3 and V is TRBV5-1; D gene uncertain. Germline assignment: CDR1 SGHRS and CDR2 YFSETQ. The V gene lost 0 bases and the J gene lost 5 bases, with 9 bases spanning the gap. This CDR3 has 14 residues. The CDR3, as DNA: TGCGCCAGCAGCTTGGGAGGGATGCGAAACACCATATATTTT. Translated: CASSLGGMRNTIYF.

As DNA, the CDR3 is TGTGCCACCAGTGACCGCCGACTAGCGGGGGGGTTAATTGGCACAGATACGCAGTATTTT. Its translation: CATSDRRLAGGLIGTDTQYF. The rearrangement links TRBV24-1 to TRBJ2-3, with 14 bases identical to TRBD2. The CDR3 contains 20 residues. The J segment lost 1 base and the V segment lost 4 bases, leaving 12 bases of the junction unmatched. Germline V CDR1 and CDR2: KGHDR, SFDVKD.

The rearrangement uses TRBV7-9 and TRBJ2-5, with 10 bases that match TRBD2. The CDR3 covers 15 residues. The J segment lost 5 bases and the V segment lost 4 bases, leaving 7 bases of the junction unmatched. Per the germline V gene, CDR1 is SEHNR and CDR2 is FQNEAQ (reference sequence). The CDR3, as DNA: TGTGCCAGCAGCTCCAGGACTAGCGGTGGGGAGACCCAGTACTTC. Its protein product is CASSSRTSGGETQYF.

The chain joins TRBV9 to TRBJ1-3; 8 bases line up with TRBD1. Germline V gives CDR1 SGDLS, CDR2 YYNGEE. Trimming at V came to 3 bases and at J to 4 bases, leaving 6 bases not matched to a gene. The CDR3 is 15 amino acids. The CDR3 sequence: CASSAWTGSGNTIYF. CDR3 sequence (DNA): TGTGCCAGCAGCGCATGGACAGGGTCCGGAAACACCATATATTTT. Together with reference TRBV9 and TRBJ1-3, the CDR3 gives the full variable domain: DSGVTQTPKHLITATGQRVTLRCSPRSGDLSVYWYQQSLDQGLQFLIQYYNGEERAKGNILERFSAQQFPDLHSELNLSSLELGDSALYFCASSAWTGSGNTIYFGEGSWLTVV.

The chain links TRBV27 to TRBJ2-1, with TRBD1 identical over 7 bases. Trimming at V came to 2 bases and at J to 4 bases, leaving 2 bases not matched to a gene. The germline V gene has CDR1 MNHEY and CDR2 SMNVEV (reference sequence). CDR3 length: 14 amino acids. CDR3 nucleotides: TGTGCCAGCAGTTTAGGGACAGTATACAATGAGCAGTTCTTC. It codes for CASSLGTVYNEQFF.

This rearrangement joins TRBV2 to TRBJ2-1; D call uncertain. The CDR3 runs to 13 residues. V was cut by 10 bases and J by 7 bases, with 17 bases left in between. Germline CDR1 and CDR2: SNHLY and FYNNEI. CDR3 protein: CATSPAGRNEQFF. CDR3 DNA: TGTGCCACCTCCCCCGCTGGTCGGAATGAGCAGTTCTTC.

This sequence joins TRBV14 and TRBJ1-2, with TRBD1 matching over 7 bases. Looked up from germline, CDR1 is SGHDN and CDR2 is FVKESK. J lost 2 bases, V lost 4 bases, and 10 bases had no gene match. The CDR3 totals 16 residues. The CDR3 nucleotides are TGTGCCAGCAGCCCTCTGCACCAGGGGGGAAACTATGGCTACACCTTC. Protein: CASSPLHQGGNYGYTF.

V gene TRBV18 combines with J gene TRBJ1-1; possibly TRBD1 for D (5 bases). Germline V gene lookup returns CDR1 KGHSH and CDR2 LQKENI. V lost 2 bases to trimming and J lost 4 bases, with 17 bases between them. This CDR3 spans 16 amino acids. CDR3 DNA sequence: TGTGCCAGCTCACCAAGAGAGGCCGGGAGGGGCACTGAAGCTTTCTTT. Protein: CASSPREAGRGTEAFF.

This clone was detected once. The chain joins TRBV5-1 to TRBJ1-5; 11 nucleotides agree with TRBD1. Per the germline V gene, CDR1 is SGHRS and CDR2 is YFSETQ. CDR3 length: 15 amino acids. J lost 7 bases, V lost 4 bases, and 7 bases had no gene match. The CDR3 bases are TGCGCCAGCAGCACCGGACAGGGGGCTGGGCAGCCCCAGCATTTT. Amino acids: CASSTGQGAGQPQHF.

The CDR3 region has the DNA TGTGCCAGCAGCGTAGGGGCTAGCGTCCGAGTCGGGGAGACCCAGTACTTC. This translates into CASSVGASVRVGETQYF. This sequence joins TRBV9 and TRBJ2-5; D perhaps matches TRBD2 (6 bases). The germline CDR1 and CDR2 sequences are SGDLS and YYNGEE. V lost 0 bases and J 5 bases, leaving 20 bases between the germline ends. The CDR3 loop spans 17 amino acids.

The J gene is TRBJ1-2, the V gene TRBV3-1 (or the pseudogene TRBV3-2); a possible D gene is TRBD1 (5 bases). Germline V gene lookup returns CDR1 LGHDT and CDR2 YNNKEL (reference sequence). The ends were cut back, 4 bases at V and 4 bases at J, with 16 bases in the middle. The CDR3 length is 15 residues. CDR3 sequence: CASSPEPGHLYGYTF. In DNA form, the CDR3 reads TGTGCCAGCAGCCCCGAACCCGGACACCTCTATGGCTACACCTTC.

This rearrangement joins TRBV19 to TRBJ2-7, with TRBD2 matching 12 bases. Trimming removed 3 bases from V and 4 bases from J; junction bases left unmatched: 7. This CDR3 spans 16 amino acids. CDR1 is LNHDA, CDR2 SQIVND, per germline (reference sequence). The CDR3 nucleotides are TGTGCCAGTAGTATTCGGGCTAGCGGGAGGGGGTACGAGCAGTACTTC. Its protein product is CASSIRASGRGYEQYF.

This chain connects TRBV6-5 to TRBJ1-5; 7 nucleotides align to TRBD1. The trim removed 4 bases at V and 6 bases at J, leaving 6 bases unmatched. This CDR3 has 14 amino acids. In germline, CDR1 is MNHEY, CDR2 SVGAGI. The CDR3 sequence is CASSSDDRAQPQHF. CDR3 nucleotides: TGTGCCAGCAGTTCGGATGACAGGGCTCAGCCCCAGCATTTT.

V usage is TRBV27 and J usage is TRBJ1-2, with 7 bases fitting TRBD1. With 3 bases clipped from V and 4 bases from J, the junction kept 8 bases outside the gene matches. Germline values: CDR1 MNHEY, CDR2 SMNVEV (reference sequence). CDR3 length: 15 amino acids. CDR3 residues: CASSFAGGPGYGYTF. The CDR3 nucleotides read TGTGCCAGCAGTTTCGCAGGGGGGCCGGGCTATGGCTACACCTTC.

Worth noting for this clone: The junction differs from germline at one of its ends, possibly a read error. J is TRBJ2-2 and V is TRBV30; weak D call: TRBD2 (6 bases). This CDR3 spans 12 amino acids. Germline values: CDR1 GTSNPN, CDR2 SVGIG (reference sequence). The CDR3, as DNA: TGCGGGGGTGACAGTAACACCGGGGAGCTGTTTTTT. Its translation: CGGDSNTGELFF.